A selection of T cell receptor beta chains follows, all from one sample in a study of blood T cell repertoires in COVID-19. Data came from immunoSEQ multiplex PCR; TCRdb stores just in-frame clones and leaves some out. Of 250,000 or so clones listed, 70% to 85% were seen once; the top ten hold under 2%. The material sequenced was peripheral blood. The receptor set was obtained from a woman at least 80 years old with acute or convalescent COVID-19. Both conserved end residues are part of each CDR3. The order of the fields is clone size, J gene, D gene, V gene, CDR3 protein, CDR3 DNA. The D gene is left open where the match is weak. Clone size is shown for a subset of rows, as once, few, many or a class of expanded clone.

NA,TRBJ1-5,TRBD1,TRBV28,CASRSDRDNSNQPQHF,TGTGCCAGCAGAAGCGACAGGGATAATAGCAATCAGCCCCAGCATTTT
NA,TRBJ1-2,NA,TRBV30,CAYNRETDGYTF,TGTGCCTACAACAGGGAGACTGATGGCTACACCTTC
NA,TRBJ2-1,TRBD1,TRBV7-2,CASSLGQGIWINEQFF,TGTGCCAGCAGCCTGGGACAGGGGATATGGATCAATGAGCAGTTCTTC
NA,TRBJ1-5,TRBD1,TRBV19,CASSIDTGVGQPQHF,TGTGCCAGTAGTATAGATACAGGGGTCGGTCAGCCCCAGCATTTT
NA,TRBJ1-6,NA,TRBV11-2,CASSLGRNNSPLHF,TGTGCCAGCAGCTTAGGGAGGAACAATTCACCCCTCCACTTT
NA,TRBJ2-1,NA,TRBV2,CASSVAGGNPLYNEQFF,TGTGCCAGCAGTGTCGCCGGGGGAAATCCCCTTTACAATGAGCAGTTCTTC
NA,TRBJ2-6,NA,TRBV3-1/TRBV3-2,CASSQPTASGANVLTF,TGTGCCAGCAGCCAACCGACAGCCTCTGGGGCCAACGTCCTGACTTTC
NA,TRBJ1-2,NA,TRBV12-3/TRBV12-4,CASRGGSEYGYTF,TGTGCCAGCAGGGGAGGGAGTGAATATGGCTACACCTTC
NA,TRBJ2-7,NA,TRBV19,CASRSVRGGYEQYF,TGTGCCAGTAGATCCGTACGGGGAGGCTACGAGCAGTACTTC
NA,TRBJ2-3,NA,TRBV24-1,CATATRDRQDTQYF,TGTGCCACCGCAACTAGAGATAGGCAGGATACGCAGTATTTT
NA,TRBJ2-2,NA,TRBV9,CASSVMGRADTGELFF,TGTGCCAGCAGCGTAATGGGCAGGGCTGACACCGGGGAGCTGTTTTTT
few,TRBJ2-7,NA,TRBV30,CAWTGGAYYEQYF,TGTGCCTGGACCGGAGGAGCGTACTACGAGCAGTACTTC
few,TRBJ1-2,TRBD1,TRBV4-1,CASSLGTGSGYTF,TGCGCCAGCAGCCTCGGGACAGGGAGTGGCTACACCTTC
NA,TRBJ1-4,TRBD1,TRBV5-1,CASSLAGTGLEKLFF,TGCGCCAGCAGCTTGGCCGGGACAGGGCTGGAAAAACTGTTTTTT
NA,TRBJ2-5,TRBD1,TRBV6-2/TRBV6-3,CASSSTKGQRETQYF,TGTGCCAGCAGTTCTACCAAGGGACAGCGGGAGACCCAGTACTTC